Listed below are T cell receptor beta chains from one sample, sequenced in a study of glioma-infiltrating T cells. TCRdb called the multiplex PCR reads again in MiXCR, with one record for every CDR3 protein. Here the sample spans 3,000 to 3,500 distinct CDR3 sequences, 44% being singletons. Sequenced sample: glioma tissue, nonneoplastic brain tissue, or PBMCs (not recorded which). The source is a human donor with low-grade glioma or glioblastoma, undergoing nonglioma brain surgery, or in good health (not recorded which). The CDR3 runs from the conserved cysteine through the conserved F or W. Each record gives: CDR3 protein, CDR3 DNA, D gene, J gene, clone size, V gene. D genes are given only for firm matches. Expanded clones are given a class, and other clones once, few, many or no size at all.

CDR3aa: CASSLSNSRDYNEQFF
CDR3nt: TGTGCCAGCAGTTTATCGAACTCGAGGGACTACAATGAGCAGTTCTTC
d_gene: .
j_gene: TRBJ2-1
abundance: .
v_gene: TRBV27

CDR3aa: CAAVMGTEPFF
CDR3nt: TGTGCCGCTGTAATGGGCACTGAACCTTTCTTT
d_gene: .
j_gene: TRBJ1-1
abundance: .
v_gene: TRBV6-1

CDR3aa: CSARGIMDTQYF
CDR3nt: TGCAGTGCTAGAGGAATCATGGATACGCAGTATTTT
d_gene: .
j_gene: TRBJ2-3
abundance: medium-sized
v_gene: TRBV20-1

CDR3aa: CATGQNSSPLHF
CDR3nt: TGTGCCACCGGACAGAATAGTTCACCCCTCCACTTT
d_gene: .
j_gene: TRBJ1-6
abundance: large
v_gene: TRBV28

CDR3aa: CASSPADTQYF
CDR3nt: TGTGCCAGCAGCCCAGCGGATACGCAGTATTTT
d_gene: .
j_gene: TRBJ2-3
abundance: medium-sized
v_gene: TRBV7-2

CDR3aa: CASSEGGYGEIEAFF
CDR3nt: TGTGCCAGCAGTGAAGGGGGGTATGGTGAAATTGAAGCTTTCTTT
d_gene: .
j_gene: TRBJ1-1
abundance: .
v_gene: TRBV6-1

CDR3aa: CAIRSGGEYNEQFF
CDR3nt: TGTGCCATCAGGAGCGGGGGGGAATACAATGAGCAGTTCTTC
d_gene: TRBD2
j_gene: TRBJ2-1
abundance: medium-sized
v_gene: TRBV10-3

CDR3aa: CASSRLSYEQYF
CDR3nt: TGCGCCAGCAGCCGTTTGAGTTACGAGCAGTACTTC
d_gene: .
j_gene: TRBJ2-7
abundance: .
v_gene: TRBV4-1

CDR3aa: CASSPSDRASTDTQYF
CDR3nt: TGTGCCAGCAGCCCCTCGGACAGGGCTAGCACAGATACGCAGTATTTT
d_gene: TRBD1
j_gene: TRBJ2-3
abundance: few
v_gene: TRBV7-9

CDR3aa: CASSPQNKRGGRADTQYF
CDR3nt: TGTGCCAGCAGTCCACAAAACAAGCGGGGGGGCCGCGCAGATACGCAGTATTTT
d_gene: TRBD2
j_gene: TRBJ2-3
abundance: many
v_gene: TRBV6-1

CDR3aa: CASSLASLDRPQHF
CDR3nt: TGTGCCAGCAGCTTAGCGAGTTTAGATAGGCCCCAGCATTTT
d_gene: .
j_gene: TRBJ1-5
abundance: .
v_gene: TRBV7-2

CDR3aa: CASAFRGEQFF
CDR3nt: TGTGCCAGCGCTTTTAGGGGTGAGCAGTTCTTC
d_gene: .
j_gene: TRBJ2-1
abundance: medium-sized
v_gene: TRBV6-1

CDR3aa: CATNPGTETYTDTQYF
CDR3nt: TGTGCCACCAACCCCGGGACAGAGACCTACACAGATACGCAGTATTTT
d_gene: TRBD1
j_gene: TRBJ2-3
abundance: many
v_gene: TRBV10-3

CDR3aa: CASSLASLNQRQHF
CDR3nt: TGCGCCAGCAGCCTAGCGAGTTTAAATCAGCGCCAGCATTTT
d_gene: .
j_gene: TRBJ1-5
abundance: few
v_gene: TRBV11-2

CDR3aa: CASSLPAQYSEKLFF
CDR3nt: TGTGCCAGCAGCTTACCGGCCCAGTACTCAGAAAAACTGTTTTTT
d_gene: .
j_gene: TRBJ1-4
abundance: medium-sized
v_gene: TRBV7-9

CDR3aa: CASSFQGVYEQFF
CDR3nt: TGTGCCAGCAGCTTCCAGGGTGTCTATGAGCAGTTCTTC
d_gene: .
j_gene: TRBJ2-1
abundance: few
v_gene: TRBV5-5

CDR3aa: CSAREFTDTQYF
CDR3nt: TGCAGTGCTAGAGAGTTCACAGATACGCAGTATTTT
d_gene: .
j_gene: TRBJ2-3
abundance: .
v_gene: TRBV20-1

CDR3aa: CAHPEDSSFYICSVRVGVEQYF
CDR3nt: .
d_gene: .
j_gene: TRBJ2-7
abundance: .
v_gene: TRBV27

CDR3aa: CATSRDGGNYCYTF
CDR3nt: TGTGCCACCAGCAGAGACGGGGGAAACTATTGCTACACCTTC
d_gene: .
j_gene: TRBJ1-2
abundance: .
v_gene: TRBV15

CDR3aa: CASRDSSSGANVLTF
CDR3nt: TGTGCCAGCCGGGACAGTAGTTCTGGGGCCAACGTCCTGACTTTC
d_gene: TRBD1
j_gene: TRBJ2-6
abundance: many
v_gene: TRBV7-9

CDR3aa: CASRLGLRGVPLEAFF
CDR3nt: TGTGCCAGCAGGCTAGGGCTAAGGGGGGTCCCGTTAGAGGCTTTCTTT
d_gene: .
j_gene: TRBJ1-1
abundance: many
v_gene: TRBV12-3/TRBV12-4

CDR3aa: CSVRGNEGAFF
CDR3nt: TGCAGCGTCCGGGGTAATGAGGGAGCTTTCTTT
d_gene: .
j_gene: TRBJ1-1
abundance: many
v_gene: TRBV29-1

CDR3aa: CASSGTATASGGYTF
CDR3nt: TGTGCCAGCAGCGGAACAGCGACGGCTTCTGGAGGCTACACCTTC
d_gene: .
j_gene: TRBJ1-2
abundance: many
v_gene: TRBV12-3/TRBV12-4

CDR3aa: CASSEISNQETQYF
CDR3nt: TGCGCCAGCAGTGAGATTTCTAATCAAGAGACCCAGTACTTC
d_gene: .
j_gene: TRBJ2-5
abundance: many
v_gene: TRBV10-2

CDR3aa: CVSRSTGSEKLFF
CDR3nt: TGTGTCAGCAGGTCGACAGGGAGTGAAAAACTGTTTTTC
d_gene: TRBD1
j_gene: TRBJ1-4
abundance: .
v_gene: TRBV7-6

CDR3aa: CASWQGPAEAFF
CDR3nt: TGTGCCAGCTGGCAGGGGCCCGCTGAAGCTTTCTTT
d_gene: .
j_gene: TRBJ1-1
abundance: medium-sized
v_gene: TRBV27

CDR3aa: CSAAGQPNTEAFF
CDR3nt: TGCAGTGCCGCAGGACAGCCGAACACTGAAGCTTTCTTT
d_gene: .
j_gene: TRBJ1-1
abundance: .
v_gene: TRBV20-1

CDR3aa: CACFMRDGSYNEQFF
CDR3nt: TGTGCCTGCTTTATGAGGGACGGCTCCTACAATGAGCAGTTCTTC
d_gene: .
j_gene: TRBJ2-1
abundance: .
v_gene: TRBV30

CDR3aa: CSARDLTGNYGYTF
CDR3nt: TGCAGTGCTAGAGATTTAACAGGGAACTATGGCTACACCTTC
d_gene: .
j_gene: TRBJ1-2
abundance: .
v_gene: TRBV20-1

CDR3aa: CASSYSDRGIGNTIYF
CDR3nt: TGCGCCAGCAGCTATTCGGACAGGGGGATTGGAAACACCATATATTTT
d_gene: TRBD1
j_gene: TRBJ1-3
abundance: many
v_gene: TRBV4-1

CDR3aa: CASPRPDSYGYTF
CDR3nt: TGCGCCAGTCCCCGGCCGGACAGCTATGGCTACACCTTC
d_gene: .
j_gene: TRBJ1-2
abundance: .
v_gene: TRBV4-1

CDR3aa: CASSRTGTLFNYGYTF
CDR3nt: TGTGCCAGCAGTAGGACAGGGACCTTATTTAACTATGGCTACACCTTC
d_gene: TRBD1
j_gene: TRBJ1-2
abundance: many
v_gene: TRBV12-3/TRBV12-4

CDR3aa: CASSLGASPEAFF
CDR3nt: TGTGCCAGCAGTTTGGGAGCGTCCCCTGAAGCTTTCTTT
d_gene: .
j_gene: TRBJ1-1
abundance: medium-sized
v_gene: TRBV12-3/TRBV12-4

CDR3aa: CASSLASLDQLQHF
CDR3nt: TGTGCCAGCAGCTTAGCGAGTTTAGATCAGCTTCAGCATTTT
d_gene: .
j_gene: TRBJ1-5
abundance: .
v_gene: TRBV11-2

CDR3aa: CASSPFRENTEAFF
CDR3nt: TGTGCCAGCTCACCATTTAGAGAGAACACTGAAGCTTTCTTT
d_gene: .
j_gene: TRBJ1-1
abundance: many
v_gene: TRBV18

CDR3aa: CASSLSSMNTEAFF
CDR3nt: TGTGCCAGCAGCTTGTCCAGCATGAACACTGAAGCTTTCTTT
d_gene: .
j_gene: TRBJ1-1
abundance: many
v_gene: TRBV5-5

CDR3aa: CASSLPPLAGDRVHEQYF
CDR3nt: TGTGCCAGCAGCTTACCCCCCCTAGCGGGAGACCGAGTCCACGAGCAGTACTTC
d_gene: TRBD2
j_gene: TRBJ2-7
abundance: .
v_gene: TRBV7-2

CDR3aa: CATGTKETQYF
CDR3nt: TGTGCCACCGGGACAAAAGAGACCCAGTACTTC
d_gene: .
j_gene: TRBJ2-5
abundance: .
v_gene: TRBV27

CDR3aa: CASSPLKTGVSGYTF
CDR3nt: TGTGCCAGCAGCCCCCTCAAGACAGGGGTCTCTGGCTACACCTTC
d_gene: TRBD1
j_gene: TRBJ1-2
abundance: .
v_gene: TRBV11-2

CDR3aa: CSVAGGSGYTF
CDR3nt: TGCAGCGTTGCAGGGGGGAGCGGCTACACCTTC
d_gene: TRBD1
j_gene: TRBJ1-2
abundance: .
v_gene: TRBV29-1